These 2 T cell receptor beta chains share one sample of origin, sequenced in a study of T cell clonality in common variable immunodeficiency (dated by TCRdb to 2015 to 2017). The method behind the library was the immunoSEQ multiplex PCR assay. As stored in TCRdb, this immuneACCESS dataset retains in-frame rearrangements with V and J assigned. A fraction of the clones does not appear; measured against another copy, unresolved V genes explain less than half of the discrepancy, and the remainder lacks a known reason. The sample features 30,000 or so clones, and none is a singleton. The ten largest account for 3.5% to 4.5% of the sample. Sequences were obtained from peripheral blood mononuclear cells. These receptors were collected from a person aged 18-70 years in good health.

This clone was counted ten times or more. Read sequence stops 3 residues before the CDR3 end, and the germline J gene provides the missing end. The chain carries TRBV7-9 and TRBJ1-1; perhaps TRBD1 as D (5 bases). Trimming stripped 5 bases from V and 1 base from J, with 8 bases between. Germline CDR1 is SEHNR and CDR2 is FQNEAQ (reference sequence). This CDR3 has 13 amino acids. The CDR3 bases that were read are TGTGCCAGCAGCCCGCAGGGGAACACTGAA. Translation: CASSPQGNTE. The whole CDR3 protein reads CASSPQGNTEAFF.

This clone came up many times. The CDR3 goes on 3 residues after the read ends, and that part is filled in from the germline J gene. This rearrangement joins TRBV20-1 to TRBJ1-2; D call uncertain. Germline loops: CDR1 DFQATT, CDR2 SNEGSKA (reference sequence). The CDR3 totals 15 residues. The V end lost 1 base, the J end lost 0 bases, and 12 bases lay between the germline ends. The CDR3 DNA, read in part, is TGCAGTGCTAGAGGCCTTTATTCAGCTAACTATGGC. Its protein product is CSARGLYSANYG. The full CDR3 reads CSARGLYSANYGYTF.